Listed here are 20 T cell receptor beta chains from one sample, sequenced in a study of blood T cell repertoires in COVID-19. The assay was immunoSEQ multiplex PCR, and TCRdb's table has in-frame clones only and misses some. Among approximately 150,000 clones listed, roughly 90% were seen once. The sequenced sample was peripheral blood. All receptors come from a man between 60 and 75 years old with active or convalescent COVID-19.

The chain carries TRBV3-1 (or the pseudogene TRBV3-2) and TRBJ2-5, with 12 nucleotides matching TRBD2. Germline trimming cut 1 base from V and 6 bases from J; bases unmatched to any gene: 9. CDR1 and CDR2 (germline): LGHDT, YNNKEL (reference sequence). CDR3 length: 17 residues. In nucleotides, the CDR3 is TGTGCCAGCAGCCAAGCCGCTAGCGGGGGGGCCGGGAAGACCCAGTACTTC. It encodes CASSQAASGGAGKTQYF.

V usage is TRBV27 and J usage is TRBJ1-2; 11 bases line up with TRBD1. Germline assignment: CDR1 MNHEY and CDR2 SMNVEV (reference sequence). This CDR3 comprises 13 residues. The V segment lost 4 bases and the J segment 8 bases; nucleotides outside the gene matches: 3. CDR3 DNA sequence: TGTGCCAGCAGTTGGGACAGGGGGAGAGGCTACACCTTC. Protein sequence: CASSWDRGRGYTF.

V and J are TRBV3-1 (or the pseudogene TRBV3-2) and TRBJ1-2; D unclear. Germline values: CDR1 LGHDT, CDR2 YNNKEL (reference sequence). CDR3 size: 16 residues. V dropped 4 bases and J dropped 5 bases, with 20 bases sitting between them. CDR3 protein: CASSPQFPIAGYGYTF. The CDR3 DNA reads as TGTGCCAGCAGCCCACAATTCCCTATAGCGGGGTATGGCTACACCTTC.

The genes are TRBV9 and TRBJ2-1; D is possibly TRBD1 (5 bases). CDR1 and CDR2 (germline): SGDLS, YYNGEE. Deletions cut 3 bases from V and 6 bases from J, with 16 bases between. This CDR3 contains 15 residues. Here the CDR3 DNA reads TGTGCCAGCAGCGATCTTTCACGACAGACCAATGAGCAGTTCTTC. It is translated as CASSDLSRQTNEQFF.

The chain links TRBV5-4 to TRBJ1-1; D is unclear. Between the trimmed V and J ends, which lost 4 bases and 0 bases, there was a span of 7 bases. Germline V CDR1 and CDR2: SGHNT, YYREEE (reference sequence). CDR3 length: 13 residues. The CDR3 sequence is CASSPYMNTEAFF. In DNA, the CDR3 is TGTGCCAGCAGCCCCTATATGAACACTGAAGCTTTCTTT.

The V call is TRBV12-5, the J call TRBJ2-7; 14 bases match TRBD2. V was clipped by 7 bases and J by 7 bases; unmatched bases: 12. This CDR3 region has 16 residues. Germline V CDR1 and CDR2: LGHNT, FRNRAP. CDR3 loop: CASASGLAGAPKEQYF. CDR3 bases: TGTGCTAGTGCCTCGGGACTAGCGGGAGCCCCTAAAGAGCAGTACTTC.

V and J are TRBV4-1 and TRBJ2-3; 9 bases fit TRBD2. The CDR3 has 14 amino acids. V shed 4 bases and J 3 bases; nucleotides not matched to a gene: 2. Germline loops: CDR1 MGHRA, CDR2 YSYEKL. CDR3 bases: TGCGCCAGCAGCCTAGCGGGAGAGACAGATACGCAGTATTTT. The encoded protein is CASSLAGETDTQYF.

The chain has TRBV11-2 and TRBJ2-4; D perhaps matches TRBD2 (5 bases). There are 16 residues in the CDR3. Trimming took 1 base from V and 0 from J, leaving 10 bases between them. Germline values: CDR1 SGHAT, CDR2 FQNNGV. CDR3 bases: TGTGCCAGCAGCTTAGTTTCCGGACTAGCCAAAAACATTCAGTACTTC. It encodes CASSLVSGLAKNIQYF.

This rearrangement joins TRBV7-9 to TRBJ1-2; 8 positions agree with TRBD1. The CDR3 extends over 14 amino acids. J was trimmed by 4 bases and V by 5 bases; bases with no gene match: 6. Germline V CDR1 and CDR2: SEHNR, FQNEAQ (reference sequence). The DNA for the CDR3 is TGTGCCAGCAGCCCGAGGACAGGGAGCTATGGCTACACCTTC. Protein: CASSPRTGSYGYTF.

This CDR3 is CASSSGPGLAEAYEQYF. CDR3 nucleotide sequence: TGTGCCAGCAGCTCAGGCCCGGGACTAGCGGAGGCCTACGAGCAGTACTTC. The J gene is TRBJ2-7, the V gene TRBV7-9, with TRBD2 matching over 11 bases. V lost 4 bases and J lost 2; bases outside the gene matches: 10. Germline lookup yields CDR1 SEHNR and CDR2 FQNEAQ (reference sequence). The CDR3 is made up of 17 amino acids.

This chain connects TRBV6-1 to TRBJ1-5, with D unresolved. The length of the CDR3 is 14 residues. The germline V gene has CDR1 MNHNS and CDR2 SASEGT. The germline V and J ends were trimmed by 1 base and 4 bases, with 8 bases remaining between them. For the CDR3, the DNA is TGTGCCAGCAGTGAAGGATCAGTAAATCAGCCCCAGCATTTT. It translates to CASSEGSVNQPQHF.

The chain recombines TRBV7-9 with TRBJ1-2; no definite D call. V was trimmed by 1 base and J by 4 bases, leaving 13 bases between them. The CDR3 runs to 15 residues. Per the germline V gene, CDR1 is SEHNR and CDR2 is FQNEAQ (reference sequence). The CDR3: CASSLEAEWSYGYTF. In nucleotides, the CDR3 is TGTGCCAGCAGCTTAGAAGCAGAGTGGAGCTATGGCTACACCTTC.

The chain combines TRBV9 with TRBJ2-5, with a tentative D call TRBD1 (5 bases). CDR3 length: 15 amino acids. Trimming left V 0 bases short and J 4 bases short, with 13 bases between. From germline, CDR1 is SGDLS and CDR2 YYNGEE. The CDR3 DNA sequence: TGTGCCAGCAGCGTAGCGGCAGGGAAGGGAGAGACCCAGTACTTC. It is translated as CASSVAAGKGETQYF.

The chain combines TRBV3-1 (or the pseudogene TRBV3-2) with TRBJ2-3; maybe TRBD1 (5 bases). V dropped 3 bases and J dropped 2 bases, with 12 bases sitting between them. Looked up from germline, CDR1 is LGHDT and CDR2 is YNNKEL (reference sequence). The CDR3 is 15 amino acids. CDR3: CASSHQGRYTDTQYF. The CDR3, as DNA: TGTGCCAGCAGCCATCAGGGTCGGTACACAGATACGCAGTATTTT.

The chain employs TRBV18 and TRBJ1-2; D unclear. This CDR3 spans 14 amino acids. The germline V gene encodes CDR1 KGHSH and CDR2 LQKENI. V dropped 2 bases and J dropped 4 bases, with 11 bases sitting between them. CDR3 residues: CASSPAAEGYGYTF. The DNA for the CDR3 is TGTGCCAGCTCACCAGCCGCCGAGGGCTATGGCTACACCTTC.

V usage is TRBV5-8 and J usage is TRBJ1-1; 10 bases are shared with TRBD1. CDR1 and CDR2 from the germline V gene are SGHTS and YDEGEE. The CDR3 consists of 14 residues. The V segment lost 3 bases and the J segment 1 base; nucleotides outside the gene matches: 0. The CDR3 here is CASSWDRGNTEAFF. Written as DNA, the CDR3 is TGTGCCAGCAGCTGGGACAGGGGGAACACTGAAGCTTTCTTT. Filled out from reference TRBV5-8 and TRBJ1-1, the complete variable domain reads EAGVTQSPTHLIKTRGQQATLRCSPISGHTSVYWYQQALGLGLQFLLWYDEGEERNRGNFPPRFSGRQFPNYSSELNVNALELEDSALYLCASSWDRGNTEAFFGQGTRLTVV.

The CDR3 coding sequence is TGTGCCAGCAGCCAAGAGGACACGGCCAACACTGAAGCTTTCTTT. This codes for CASSQEDTANTEAFF. The chain uses TRBV3-1 (or the pseudogene TRBV3-2) and TRBJ1-1; a possible D gene is TRBD1 (5 bases). Germline CDR1 is LGHDT and CDR2 is YNNKEL (reference sequence). Trimming stripped 0 bases from V and 2 bases from J, with 10 bases between. CDR3 length: 15 amino acids.

V is TRBV4-1 and J is TRBJ1-1, with D possibly TRBD1 on 5 matching bases. Trimming left V 6 bases short and J 3 bases short, with 14 bases between. CDR1 and CDR2 (germline): MGHRA, YSYEKL. The CDR3 covers 14 residues. The CDR3 loop is CASRGLGGDTEAFF. The DNA for the CDR3 is TGCGCCAGCAGGGGTCTTGGGGGGGACACTGAAGCTTTCTTT.

The J gene is TRBJ1-4, the V gene TRBV3-1 (or the pseudogene TRBV3-2), with 8 bases identical to TRBD1. V was pared by 4 bases and J by 3 bases, with 7 bases of the junction left unmatched. The CDR3 length is 16 residues. The V gene's germline CDR1 is LGHDT and CDR2 YNNKEL (reference sequence). The CDR3 sequence: CASSLQGGAPNEKLFF. CDR3 DNA sequence: TGTGCCAGCAGCCTACAGGGGGGGGCTCCTAATGAAAAACTGTTTTTT.

The chain employs TRBV4-1 and TRBJ2-7, with TRBD2 matching over 12 bases. This CDR3 spans 16 amino acids. Germline CDR1 is MGHRA and CDR2 is YSYEKL. The trim removed 3 bases at V and 4 bases at J, leaving 7 bases unmatched. The CDR3 coding sequence is TGCGCCAGCAGCCAGCGACTAGCGGGAGACGATTACGAGCAGTACTTC. The encoded protein is CASSQRLAGDDYEQYF.